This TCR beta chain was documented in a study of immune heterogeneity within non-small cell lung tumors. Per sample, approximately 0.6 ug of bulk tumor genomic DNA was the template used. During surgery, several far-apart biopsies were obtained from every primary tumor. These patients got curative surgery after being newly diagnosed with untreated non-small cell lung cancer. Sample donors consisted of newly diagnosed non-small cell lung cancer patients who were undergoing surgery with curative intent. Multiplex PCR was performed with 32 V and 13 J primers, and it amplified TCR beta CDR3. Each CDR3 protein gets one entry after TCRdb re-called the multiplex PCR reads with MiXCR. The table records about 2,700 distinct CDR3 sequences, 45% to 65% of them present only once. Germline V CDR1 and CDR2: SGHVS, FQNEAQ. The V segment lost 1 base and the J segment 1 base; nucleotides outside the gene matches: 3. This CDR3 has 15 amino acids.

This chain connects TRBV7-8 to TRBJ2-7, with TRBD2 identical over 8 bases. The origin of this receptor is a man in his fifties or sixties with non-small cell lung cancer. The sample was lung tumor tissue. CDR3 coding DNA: TGTGCCAGCAGCTTAGGACTAGCGAGATCCTACGAGCAGTACTTC. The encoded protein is CASSLGLARSYEQYF.